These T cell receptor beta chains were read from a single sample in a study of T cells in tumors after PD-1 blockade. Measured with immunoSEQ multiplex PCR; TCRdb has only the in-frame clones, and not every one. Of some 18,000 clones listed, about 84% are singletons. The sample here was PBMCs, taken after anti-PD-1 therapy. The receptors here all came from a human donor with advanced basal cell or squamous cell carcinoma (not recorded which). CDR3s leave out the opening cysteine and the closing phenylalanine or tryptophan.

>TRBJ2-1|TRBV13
ASSLDSGRDHEQF
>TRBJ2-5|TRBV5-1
ASSFIGVQETQY
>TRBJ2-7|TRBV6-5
ASSVGRLRTHEQY
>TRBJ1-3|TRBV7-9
ASSLLGRPGNTIY
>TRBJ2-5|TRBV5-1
ASSLIGPGAGETQY
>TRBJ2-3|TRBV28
ASSPVEGEGDTQY
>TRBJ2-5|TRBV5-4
ASSVAGTQETQY
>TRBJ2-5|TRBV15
ATRGTGVRETQY
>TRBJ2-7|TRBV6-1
ASSEGRRGSYEQY
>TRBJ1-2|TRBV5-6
ASSFRDRPYGYT
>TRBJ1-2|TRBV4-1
ASSRPDIFYGYT
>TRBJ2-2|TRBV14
ASSQDNSANTGELF
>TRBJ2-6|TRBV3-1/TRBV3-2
ASSTLRTLHKSRANVLT
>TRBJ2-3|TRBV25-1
ASSEYTAGGFTDTQY
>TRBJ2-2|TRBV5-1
ASSLPSGNTGELF
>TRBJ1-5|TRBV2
ASRGRIDSNQPQH